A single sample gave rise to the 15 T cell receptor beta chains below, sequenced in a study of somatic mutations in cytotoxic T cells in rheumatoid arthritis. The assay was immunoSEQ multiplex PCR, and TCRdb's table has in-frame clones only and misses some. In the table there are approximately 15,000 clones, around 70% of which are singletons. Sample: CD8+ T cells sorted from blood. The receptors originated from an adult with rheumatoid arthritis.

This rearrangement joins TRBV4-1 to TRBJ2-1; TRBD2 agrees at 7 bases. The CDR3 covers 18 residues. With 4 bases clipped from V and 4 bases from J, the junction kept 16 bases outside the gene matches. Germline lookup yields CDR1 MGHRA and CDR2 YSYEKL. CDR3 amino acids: CASSLLNPLAALYNEQFF. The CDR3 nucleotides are TGCGCCAGCAGCCTCCTGAACCCTCTAGCGGCCTTATACAATGAGCAGTTCTTC.

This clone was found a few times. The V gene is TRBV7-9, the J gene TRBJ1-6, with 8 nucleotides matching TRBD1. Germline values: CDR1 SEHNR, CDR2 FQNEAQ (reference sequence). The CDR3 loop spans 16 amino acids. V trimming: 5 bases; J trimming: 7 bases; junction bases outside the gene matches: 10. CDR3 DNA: TGTGCCAGCAGCACGGCCCAGGGGGCGCCGAATTCACCCCTCCACTTT. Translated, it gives CASSTAQGAPNSPLHF. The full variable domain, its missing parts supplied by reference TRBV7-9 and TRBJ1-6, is DTGVSQNPRHKITKRGQNVTFRCDPISEHNRLYWYRQTLGQGPEFLTYFQNEAQLEKSRLLSDRFSAERPKGSFSTLEIQRTEQGDSAMYLCASSTAQGAPNSPLHFGNGTRLTVT.

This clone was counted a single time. The CDR3 DNA follows: TGCGCCAGCAGCCAAGATCATGAGTTAGGGGTGGACAATGAGCAGTTCTTC. Residues: CASSQDHELGVDNEQFF. The gene calls are TRBV4-3 and TRBJ2-1; possibly TRBD1 for D (5 bases). CDR1 and CDR2 (germline): LGHNA, YSLEER. With 0 bases removed from V and 5 bases from J, the gap between germline ends came to 17 bases. The CDR3 is 17 residues long.

The CDR3 DNA follows: TGTGCCACCAGCAGGGAGTGGAGATACGAGCAGTACTTC. It specifies CATSREWRYEQYF. The chain recombines TRBV15 with TRBJ2-7; unclear D gene. Trimming stripped 3 bases from V and 4 bases from J, with 10 bases between. The germline V gene has CDR1 LNHNV and CDR2 YYDKDF (reference sequence). The CDR3 sequence is 13 residues long. The whole variable domain, remainder taken from reference TRBV15 and TRBJ2-7, is DAMVIQNPRYQVTQFGKPVTLSCSQTLNHNVMYWYQQKSSQAPKLLFHYYDKDFNNEADTPDNFQSRRPNTSFCFLDIRSPGLGDTAMYLCATSREWRYEQYFGPGTRLTVT.

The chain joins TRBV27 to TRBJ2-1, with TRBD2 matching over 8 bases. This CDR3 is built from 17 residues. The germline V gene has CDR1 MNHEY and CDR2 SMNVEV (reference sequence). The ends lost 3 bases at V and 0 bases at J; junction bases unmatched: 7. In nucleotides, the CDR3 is TGTGCCAGCAGTTTTTCCAGCGGGGGAGGCTCCTACAATGAGCAGTTCTTC. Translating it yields CASSFSSGGGSYNEQFF.

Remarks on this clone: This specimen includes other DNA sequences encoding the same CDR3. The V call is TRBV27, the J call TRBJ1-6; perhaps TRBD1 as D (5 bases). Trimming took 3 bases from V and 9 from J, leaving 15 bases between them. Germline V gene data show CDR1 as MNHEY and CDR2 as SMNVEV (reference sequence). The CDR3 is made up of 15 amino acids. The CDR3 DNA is TGTGCCAGCAGTTTTGGGGCGCAGGGATTTTCACCCCTCCACTTT. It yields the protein CASSFGAQGFSPLHF.

The DNA for the CDR3 is TGTGCCAGCAGCGCGCGGGGAGTAGCGGGCTACAATGAGCAGTTCTTC. Translation: CASSARGVAGYNEQFF. The chain combines TRBV9 with TRBJ2-1, with 7 bases fitting TRBD2. CDR1 SGDLS and CDR2 YYNGEE come from the germline V gene. V lost 3 bases, J lost 3 bases, and 9 bases stayed unmatched. The CDR3 runs 16 residues.

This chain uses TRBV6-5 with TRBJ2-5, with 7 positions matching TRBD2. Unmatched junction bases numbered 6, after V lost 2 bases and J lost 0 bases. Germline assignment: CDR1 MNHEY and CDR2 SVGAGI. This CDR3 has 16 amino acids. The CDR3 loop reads CASSYRGGANQETQYF. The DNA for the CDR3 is TGTGCCAGCAGTTACCGCGGGGGAGCCAACCAAGAGACCCAGTACTTC.

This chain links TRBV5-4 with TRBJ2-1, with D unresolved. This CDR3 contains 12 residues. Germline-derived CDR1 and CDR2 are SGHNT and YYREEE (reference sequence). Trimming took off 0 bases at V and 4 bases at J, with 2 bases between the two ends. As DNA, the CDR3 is TGTGCCAGCAGCTTGGCTTACAATGAGCAGTTCTTC. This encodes CASSLAYNEQFF.

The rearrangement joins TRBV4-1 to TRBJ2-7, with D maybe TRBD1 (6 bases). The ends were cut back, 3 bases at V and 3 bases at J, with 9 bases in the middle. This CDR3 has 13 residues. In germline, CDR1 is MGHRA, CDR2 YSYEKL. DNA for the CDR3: TGCGCCAGCAGCCAGGGGGCCAGCTACGAGCAGTACTTC. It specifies CASSQGASYEQYF.

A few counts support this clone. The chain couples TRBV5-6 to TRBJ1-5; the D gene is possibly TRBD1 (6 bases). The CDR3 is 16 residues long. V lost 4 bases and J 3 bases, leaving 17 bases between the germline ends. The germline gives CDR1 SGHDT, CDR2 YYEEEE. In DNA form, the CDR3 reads TGTGCCAGCAGCCGCGGGGCTTGGGGGCACAATCAGCCCCAGCATTTT. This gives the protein CASSRGAWGHNQPQHF.

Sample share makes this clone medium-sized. The CDR3 protein is CASSLDEQGGYGYTF. CDR3 nucleotide sequence: TGCGCCAGCAGCTTGGATGAACAGGGAGGCTATGGCTACACCTTC. The chain is built from TRBV5-1 and TRBJ1-2, with D possibly being TRBD1 (6 bases). Germline V gene data show CDR1 as SGHRS and CDR2 as YFSETQ. V gave up 0 bases and J gave up 4 bases, with 13 bases separating them. CDR3 size: 15 residues. Supplemented by reference TRBV5-1 and TRBJ1-2, the full variable domain reads KAGVTQTPRYLIKTRGQQVTLSCSPISGHRSVSWYQQTPGQGLQFLFEYFSETQRNKGNFPGRFSGRQFSNSRSEMNVSTLELGDSALYLCASSLDEQGGYGYTFGSGTRLTVV.

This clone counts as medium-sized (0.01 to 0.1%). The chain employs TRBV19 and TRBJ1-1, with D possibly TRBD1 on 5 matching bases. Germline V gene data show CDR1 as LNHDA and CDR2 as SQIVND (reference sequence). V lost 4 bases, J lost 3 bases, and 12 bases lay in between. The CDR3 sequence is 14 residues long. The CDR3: CASSTLGHDTEAFF. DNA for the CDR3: TGTGCCAGTAGTACCTTGGGGCACGACACTGAAGCTTTCTTT.

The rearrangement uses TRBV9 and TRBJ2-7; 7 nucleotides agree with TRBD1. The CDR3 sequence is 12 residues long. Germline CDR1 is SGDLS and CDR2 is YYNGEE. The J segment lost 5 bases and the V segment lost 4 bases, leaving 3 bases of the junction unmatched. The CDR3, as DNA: TGTGCCAGCAGCCCGGGACAGAACGAGCAGTACTTC. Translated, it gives CASSPGQNEQYF. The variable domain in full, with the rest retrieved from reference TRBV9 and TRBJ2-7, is DSGVTQTPKHLITATGQRVTLRCSPRSGDLSVYWYQQSLDQGLQFLIQYYNGEERAKGNILERFSAQQFPDLHSELNLSSLELGDSALYFCASSPGQNEQYFGPGTRLTVT.

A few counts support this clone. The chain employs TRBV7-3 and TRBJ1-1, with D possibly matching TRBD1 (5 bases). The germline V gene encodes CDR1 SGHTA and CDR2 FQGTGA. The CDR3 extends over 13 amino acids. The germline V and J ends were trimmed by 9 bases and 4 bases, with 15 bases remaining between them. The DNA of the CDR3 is TGTGCCAGTGGGGCAAGCCCCGGCACTGAAGCTTTCTTT. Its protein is CASGASPGTEAFF.